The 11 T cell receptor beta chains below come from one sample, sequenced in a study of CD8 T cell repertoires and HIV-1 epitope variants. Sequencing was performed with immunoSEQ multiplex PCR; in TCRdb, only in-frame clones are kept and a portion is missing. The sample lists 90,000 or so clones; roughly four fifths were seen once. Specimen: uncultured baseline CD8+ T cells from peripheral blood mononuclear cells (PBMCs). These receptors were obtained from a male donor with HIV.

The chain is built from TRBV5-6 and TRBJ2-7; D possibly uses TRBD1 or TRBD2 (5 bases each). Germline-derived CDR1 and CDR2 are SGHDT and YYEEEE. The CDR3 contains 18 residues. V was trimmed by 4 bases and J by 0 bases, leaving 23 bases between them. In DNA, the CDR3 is TGTGCCAGCAGCGCGCCACCCTTCCGGGGCGCTAACTCCTACGAGCAGTACTTC. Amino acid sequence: CASSAPPFRGANSYEQYF. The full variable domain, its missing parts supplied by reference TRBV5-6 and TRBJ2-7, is DAGVTQSPTHLIKTRGQQVTLRCSPKSGHDTVSWYQQALGQGPQFIFQYYEEEERQRGNFPDRFSGHQFPNYSSELNVNALLLGDSALYLCASSAPPFRGANSYEQYFGPGTRLTVT.

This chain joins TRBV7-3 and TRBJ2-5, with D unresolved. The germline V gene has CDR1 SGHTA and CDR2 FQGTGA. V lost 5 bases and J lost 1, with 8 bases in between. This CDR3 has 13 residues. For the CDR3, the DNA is TGTGCCAGCAGCGAGACCCCCCAAGAGACCCAGTACTTC. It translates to CASSETPQETQYF.

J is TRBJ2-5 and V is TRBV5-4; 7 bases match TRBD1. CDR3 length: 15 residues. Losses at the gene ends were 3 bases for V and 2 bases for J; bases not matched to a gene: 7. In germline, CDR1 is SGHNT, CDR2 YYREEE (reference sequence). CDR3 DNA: TGTGCCAGCAGCTCCAGACAGGGAAGGCAAGAGACCCAGTACTTC. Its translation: CASSSRQGRQETQYF.

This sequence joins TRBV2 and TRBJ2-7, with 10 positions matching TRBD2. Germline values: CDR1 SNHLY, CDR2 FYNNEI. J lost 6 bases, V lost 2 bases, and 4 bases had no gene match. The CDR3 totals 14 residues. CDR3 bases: TGTGCCAGCAGTGAAAGGCTAGCGGGAGCCGAGCAGTACTTC. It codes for CASSERLAGAEQYF.

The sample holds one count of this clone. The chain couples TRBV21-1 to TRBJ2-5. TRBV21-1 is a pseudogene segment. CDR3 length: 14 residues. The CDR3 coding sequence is TGTGCCAGCAGCGGATACGACCCGATAGAGACCCAGTACTTC. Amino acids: CASSGYDPIETQYF.

The CDR3 loop reads CASSARERGDADTQYF. DNA for the CDR3: TGCGCCAGCAGCGCGCGGGAGCGGGGGGACGCAGATACGCAGTATTTT. This sequence joins TRBV5-1 and TRBJ2-3, with 9 bases lining up with TRBD2. The germline V gene has CDR1 SGHRS and CDR2 YFSETQ. With V trimmed by 4 bases and J by 4 bases, 10 bases remained unmatched. The CDR3 is made up of 16 amino acids.

DNA of the CDR3: TGTGCCAGCAGCGAATCGTTCGGGAGCGGCACTGAAGCTTTCTTT. The encoded protein is CASSESFGSGTEAFF. The chain joins TRBV6-5 to TRBJ1-1; D is unclear. The V gene lost 6 bases and the J gene lost 4 bases, with 18 bases spanning the gap. This CDR3 has 15 amino acids. Germline lookup yields CDR1 MNHEY and CDR2 SVGAGI.

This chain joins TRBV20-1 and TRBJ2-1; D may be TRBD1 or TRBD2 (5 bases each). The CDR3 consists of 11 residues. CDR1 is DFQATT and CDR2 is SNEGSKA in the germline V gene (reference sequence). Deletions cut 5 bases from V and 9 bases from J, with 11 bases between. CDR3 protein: CSAAGALEQFF. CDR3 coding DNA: TGCAGTGCTGCCGGGGCCCTTGAGCAGTTCTTC.

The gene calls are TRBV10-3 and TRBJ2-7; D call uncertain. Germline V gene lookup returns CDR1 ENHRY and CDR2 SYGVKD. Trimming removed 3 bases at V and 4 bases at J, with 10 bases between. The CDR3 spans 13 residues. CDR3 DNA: TGTGCCATCAGTGACAGGAGCCAGTACGAGCAGTACTTC. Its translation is CAISDRSQYEQYF.

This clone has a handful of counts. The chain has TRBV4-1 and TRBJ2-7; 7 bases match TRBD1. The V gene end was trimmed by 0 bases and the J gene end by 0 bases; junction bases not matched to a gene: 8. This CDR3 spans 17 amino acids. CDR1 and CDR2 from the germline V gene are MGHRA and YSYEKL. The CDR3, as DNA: TGCGCCAGCAGCCAAGATGGGGGACAGACGAGCTCCTACGAGCAGTACTTC. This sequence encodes CASSQDGGQTSSYEQYF.

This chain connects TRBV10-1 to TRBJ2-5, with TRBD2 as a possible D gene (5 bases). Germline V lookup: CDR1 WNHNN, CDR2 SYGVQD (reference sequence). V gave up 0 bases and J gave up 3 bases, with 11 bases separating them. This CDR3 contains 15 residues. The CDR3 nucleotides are TGCGCCAGCAGTGAGTCGAGCAGCGGAAAAGAGACCCAGTACTTC. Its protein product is CASSESSSGKETQYF.